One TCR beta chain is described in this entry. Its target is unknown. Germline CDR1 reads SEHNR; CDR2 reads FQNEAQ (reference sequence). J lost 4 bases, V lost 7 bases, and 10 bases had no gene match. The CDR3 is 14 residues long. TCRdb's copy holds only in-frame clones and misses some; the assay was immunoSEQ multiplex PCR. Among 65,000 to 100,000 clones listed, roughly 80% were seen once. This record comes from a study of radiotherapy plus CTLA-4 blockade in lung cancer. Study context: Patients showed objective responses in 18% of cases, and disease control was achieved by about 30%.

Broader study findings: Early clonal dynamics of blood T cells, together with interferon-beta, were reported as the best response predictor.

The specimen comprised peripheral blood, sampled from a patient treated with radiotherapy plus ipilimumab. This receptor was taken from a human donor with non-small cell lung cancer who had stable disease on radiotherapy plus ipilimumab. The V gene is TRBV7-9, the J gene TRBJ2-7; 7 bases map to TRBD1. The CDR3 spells CASIPWQGVYEQYF. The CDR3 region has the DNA TGTGCCAGCATTCCTTGGCAGGGGGTTTACGAGCAGTACTTC.